Detailed here is one T cell receptor (beta chain). Its cognate antigen is unknown. Primers included in the PCR were 60 Vbeta and 13 Jbeta primers. Here immunoSEQ multiplex PCR was the method, and the copy in TCRdb shows in-frame clones only, minus some. The data show 75,000 to 80,000 clones, with 78% seen just once and 1.6% held by the top ten. This entry is derived from a study of cytomegalovirus exposure and HLA in healthy donors. Study-wide points: Confirmation was obtained in vitro that a few CMV-associated chains are specific for CMV antigens.

V lost 5 bases to trimming and J lost 3 bases, with 17 bases between them. The CDR3 length is 15 residues. Germline loops: CDR1 SGHVS, CDR2 FQNEAQ. Sequences were obtained from PBMCs. This clonotype was obtained from a man between 40 and 49 years old in good health and CMV-seronegative. The chain is built from TRBV7-8 and TRBJ2-7; possibly TRBD2 for D (6 bases). CDR3 in amino acids: CASSPRGGAVYEQYF. As DNA, the CDR3 is TGTGCCAGCAGCCCACGCGGAGGGGCGGTCTACGAGCAGTACTTC.